This T cell receptor beta chain was obtained from a study of T cell responses to AZD1222 COVID-19 vaccine. As for this clone: What it recognizes is unknown.

Analyses pooled second doses at about 4 or about 12 weeks. Notes on the study in general: Targeting of unmutated variant regions was reportedly seen in nearly half of spike-specific TCRs.

Here immunoSEQ multiplex PCR was the method, and the copy in TCRdb shows in-frame clones only, minus some. The sample records some 180,000 clones, about 89% being singletons. V was cut by 2 bases and J by 3 bases, with 11 bases left in between. The germline gives CDR1 MNHEY, CDR2 SVGAGI. The CDR3 has 14 residues. This sample comprised peripheral blood, obtained 28 days after the second AZD1222 dose. This TCR was sampled from an adult who received the AZD1222 COVID-19 vaccine. This rearrangement joins TRBV6-5 to TRBJ2-7; maybe TRBD2 (6 bases). Written as DNA, the CDR3 is TGTGCCAGCAGTTACGAGCGGGTCGGCTACGAGCAGTACTTC. Amino acid sequence: CASSYERVGYEQYF.